The sequence of this TCR beta chain was determined in a study of T cells in localized non-small cell lung cancer. Clones were read by immunoSEQ multiplex PCR, and TCRdb kept only the in-frame ones, dropping some. The sample holds approximately 5,300 clones, approximately 35% seen once. This clone was counted a few times. The CDR3 contains 17 residues. V lost 1 base to trimming and J lost 7 bases; unmatched junction nucleotides: 10. Germline-derived CDR1 and CDR2 are LNHNV and YYDKDF (reference sequence). This receptor was identified in a male donor aged 60 or older with stage III lung adenocarcinoma. Sequenced material: lung tumor tissue, taken before any cancer treatment. The V gene is TRBV15, the J gene TRBJ2-1, with TRBD2 matching 10 bases. The CDR3 reads CATSRGLAGGLRNEQFF. The CDR3 DNA sequence: TGTGCCACCAGCAGAGGATTAGCGGGAGGTCTGAGGAATGAGCAGTTCTTC.